This T cell receptor beta chain was obtained from a study of read filtering for tumor transcriptome and immune sequencing. This library used approximately 0.4 ug RNA and molecular barcoded adaptors spanning alpha/delta and beta/gamma chains. TCRdb redid the calling of the reads with MiXCR, one entry per CDR3 protein. The table shows over 80,000 distinct CDR3 sequences, with roughly an eighth occurring only once. This clonotype came up many times. CDR1 and CDR2 from the germline V gene are DFQATT and SNEGSKA (reference sequence). The CDR3 loop spans 13 amino acids. Trimming removed 6 bases from V and 5 bases from J; junction bases left unmatched: 2.

The gene calls are TRBV20-1 and TRBJ2-7; 15 nucleotides agree with TRBD2. This receptor was identified in a donor aged 40 or older with multiple myeloma. Sequenced input: a population of CD138-negative cells sorted from bone marrow. Written as DNA, the CDR3 is TGCAGTGCCGGACTAGCGGGAGGGGACGAGCAGTACTTC. This codes for CSAGLAGGDEQYF.